This TCR beta chain is drawn from a study of cytomegalovirus exposure and HLA in healthy donors. TCRdb's table, derived via immunoSEQ multiplex PCR, lists solely in-frame clones and lacks some. The sample has 100,000 to 150,000 clones; about 88% are singletons. The germline CDR1 and CDR2 sequences are SGHTA and FQGTGA. The CDR3 contains 15 residues. Trimming removed 2 bases from V and 5 bases from J; junction bases left unmatched: 3. The TCR originated in a woman aged 18-29 years in good health and CMV-seronegative. V usage is TRBV7-3 and J usage is TRBJ2-1; 10 bases are a match to TRBD2. Material for sequencing was PBMCs. CDR3 loop: CASSLLAGVNNEQFF. CDR3 nucleotide sequence: TGTGCCAGCAGCTTACTAGCGGGGGTGAACAATGAGCAGTTCTTC.